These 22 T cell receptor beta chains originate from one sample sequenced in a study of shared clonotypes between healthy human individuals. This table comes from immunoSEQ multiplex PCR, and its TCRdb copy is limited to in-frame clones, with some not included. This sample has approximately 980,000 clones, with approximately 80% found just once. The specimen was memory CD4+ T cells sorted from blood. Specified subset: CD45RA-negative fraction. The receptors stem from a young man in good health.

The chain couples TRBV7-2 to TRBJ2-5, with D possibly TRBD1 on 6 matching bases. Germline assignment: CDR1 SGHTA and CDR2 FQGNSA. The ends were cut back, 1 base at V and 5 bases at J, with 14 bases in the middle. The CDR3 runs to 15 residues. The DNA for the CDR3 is TGTGCCAGCAGCTTAGACGGTAACAGGGCGGAGACCCAGTACTTC. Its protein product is CASSLDGNRAETQYF.

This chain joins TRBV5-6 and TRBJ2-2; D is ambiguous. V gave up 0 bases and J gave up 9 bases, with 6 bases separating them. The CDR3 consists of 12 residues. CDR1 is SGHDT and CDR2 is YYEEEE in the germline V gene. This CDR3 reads CASSLGLWELFF. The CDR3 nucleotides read TGTGCCAGCAGCTTGGGACTCTGGGAGCTGTTTTTT.

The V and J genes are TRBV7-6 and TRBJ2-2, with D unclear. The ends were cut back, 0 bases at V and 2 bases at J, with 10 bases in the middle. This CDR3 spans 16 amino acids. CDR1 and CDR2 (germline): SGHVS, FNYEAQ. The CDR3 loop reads CASSLAVLLNTGELFF. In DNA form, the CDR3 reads TGTGCCAGCAGCTTAGCGGTCTTATTAAACACCGGGGAGCTGTTTTTT.

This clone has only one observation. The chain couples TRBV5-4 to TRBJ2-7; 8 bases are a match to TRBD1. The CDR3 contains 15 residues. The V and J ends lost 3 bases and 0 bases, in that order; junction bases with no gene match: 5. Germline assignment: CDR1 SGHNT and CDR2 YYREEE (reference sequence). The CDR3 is CASSSGTGPSYEQYF. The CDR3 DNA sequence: TGTGCCAGCAGCTCCGGGACAGGACCCTCCTACGAGCAGTACTTC. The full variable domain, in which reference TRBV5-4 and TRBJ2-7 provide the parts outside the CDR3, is ETGVTQSPTHLIKTRGQQVTLRCSSQSGHNTVSWYQQALGQGPQFIFQYYREEENGRGNFPPRFSGLQFPNYSSELNVNALELDDSALYLCASSSGTGPSYEQYFGPGTRLTVT.

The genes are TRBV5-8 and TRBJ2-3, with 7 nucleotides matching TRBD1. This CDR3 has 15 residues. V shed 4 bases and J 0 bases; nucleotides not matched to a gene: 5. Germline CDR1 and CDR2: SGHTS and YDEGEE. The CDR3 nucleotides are TGTGCCAGCAGCCCAGGGGGATTTAGCACAGATACGCAGTATTTT. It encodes CASSPGGFSTDTQYF.

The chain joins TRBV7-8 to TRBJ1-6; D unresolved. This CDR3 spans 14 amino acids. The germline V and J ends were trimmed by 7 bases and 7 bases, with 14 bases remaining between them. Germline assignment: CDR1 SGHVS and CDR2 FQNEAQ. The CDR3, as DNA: TGTGCCAGCAAGGTGGCAGGAGAGAATTCACCCCTCCACTTT. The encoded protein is CASKVAGENSPLHF. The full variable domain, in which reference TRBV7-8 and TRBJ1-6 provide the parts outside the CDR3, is GAGVSQSPRYKVAKRGQDVALRCDPISGHVSLFWYQQALGQGPEFLTYFQNEAQLDKSGLPSDRFFAERPEGSVSTLKIQRTQQEDSAVYLCASKVAGENSPLHFGNGTRLTVT.

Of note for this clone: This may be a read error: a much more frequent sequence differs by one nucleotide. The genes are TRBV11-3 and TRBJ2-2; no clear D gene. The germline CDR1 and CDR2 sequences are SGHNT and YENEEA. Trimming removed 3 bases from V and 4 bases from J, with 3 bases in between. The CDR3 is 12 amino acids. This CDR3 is CASSFGTGELFF. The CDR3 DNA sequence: TGTGCCAGCAGCTTTGGCACCGGGGAGCTGTTTTTT. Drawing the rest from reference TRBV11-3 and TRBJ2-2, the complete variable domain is EAGVVQSPRYKIIEKKQPVAFWCNPISGHNTLYWYLQNLGQGPELLIRYENEEAVDDSQLPKDRFSAERLKGVDSTLKIQPAELGDSAVYLCASSFGTGELFFGEGSRLTVL.

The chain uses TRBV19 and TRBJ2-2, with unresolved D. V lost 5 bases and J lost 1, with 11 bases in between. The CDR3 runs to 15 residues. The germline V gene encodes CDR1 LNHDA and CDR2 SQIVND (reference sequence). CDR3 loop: CASSSGSRNTGELFF. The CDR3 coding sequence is TGTGCCAGTAGTTCCGGTAGTCGGAACACCGGGGAGCTGTTTTTT.

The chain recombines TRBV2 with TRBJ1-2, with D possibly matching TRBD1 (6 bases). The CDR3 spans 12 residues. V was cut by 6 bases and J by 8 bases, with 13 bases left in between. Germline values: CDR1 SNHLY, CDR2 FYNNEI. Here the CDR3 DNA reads TGTGCCAGCAGATTACAGGGTCGGGGCTACACCTTC. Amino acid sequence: CASRLQGRGYTF.

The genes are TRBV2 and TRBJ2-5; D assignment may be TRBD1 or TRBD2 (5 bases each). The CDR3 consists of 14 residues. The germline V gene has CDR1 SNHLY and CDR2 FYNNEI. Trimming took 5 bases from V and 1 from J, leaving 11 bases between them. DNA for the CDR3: TGTGCCAGCAGTTTTATGGGGGTCCAAGAGACCCAGTACTTC. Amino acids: CASSFMGVQETQYF.

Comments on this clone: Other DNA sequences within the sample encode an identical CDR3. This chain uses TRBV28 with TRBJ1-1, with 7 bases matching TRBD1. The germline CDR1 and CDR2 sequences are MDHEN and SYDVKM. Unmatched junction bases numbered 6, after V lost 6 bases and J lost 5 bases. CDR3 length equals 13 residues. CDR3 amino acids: CASSLVQGTEAFF. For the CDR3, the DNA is TGTGCCAGCAGCCTTGTACAGGGGACTGAAGCTTTCTTT.

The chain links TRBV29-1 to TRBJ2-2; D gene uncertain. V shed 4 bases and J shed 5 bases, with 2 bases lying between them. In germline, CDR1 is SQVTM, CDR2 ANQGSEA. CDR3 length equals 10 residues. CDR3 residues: CSVGTGELFF. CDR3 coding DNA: TGCAGCGTTGGGACCGGGGAGCTGTTTTTT.

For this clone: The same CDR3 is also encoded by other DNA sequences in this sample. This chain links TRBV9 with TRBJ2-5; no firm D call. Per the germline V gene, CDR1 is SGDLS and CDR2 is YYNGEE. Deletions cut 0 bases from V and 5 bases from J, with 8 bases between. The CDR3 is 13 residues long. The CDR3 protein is CASSVGVGETQYF. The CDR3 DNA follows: TGTGCCAGCAGCGTAGGGGTCGGGGAGACCCAGTACTTC.

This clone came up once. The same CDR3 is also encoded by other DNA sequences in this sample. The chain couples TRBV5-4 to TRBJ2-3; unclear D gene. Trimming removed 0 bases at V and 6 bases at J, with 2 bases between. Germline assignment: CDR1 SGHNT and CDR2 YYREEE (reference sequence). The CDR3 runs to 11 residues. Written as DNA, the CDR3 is TGTGCCAGCAGCTTGGCCGATACGCAGTATTTT. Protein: CASSLADTQYF.

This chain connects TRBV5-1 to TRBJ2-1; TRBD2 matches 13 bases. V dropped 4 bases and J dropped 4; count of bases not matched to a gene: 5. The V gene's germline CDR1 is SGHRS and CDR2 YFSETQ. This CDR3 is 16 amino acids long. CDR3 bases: TGCGCCAGCAGCAGGACTAGCGGGGGACTATACAATGAGCAGTTCTTC. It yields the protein CASSRTSGGLYNEQFF.

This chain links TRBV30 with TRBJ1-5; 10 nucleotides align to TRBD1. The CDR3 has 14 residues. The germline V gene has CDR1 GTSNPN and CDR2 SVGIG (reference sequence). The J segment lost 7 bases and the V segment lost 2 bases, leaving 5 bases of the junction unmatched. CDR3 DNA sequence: TGTGCCTGGAGTAGACAGGGGGCCGGACAGCCCCAGCATTTT. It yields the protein CAWSRQGAGQPQHF.

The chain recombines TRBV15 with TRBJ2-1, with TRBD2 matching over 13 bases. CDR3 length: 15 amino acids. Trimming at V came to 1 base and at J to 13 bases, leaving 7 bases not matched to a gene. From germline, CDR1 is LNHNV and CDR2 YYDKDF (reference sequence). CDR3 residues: CATSRGGLAGPPQFF. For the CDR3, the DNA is TGTGCCACCAGCAGAGGGGGACTAGCGGGGCCACCTCAGTTCTTC.

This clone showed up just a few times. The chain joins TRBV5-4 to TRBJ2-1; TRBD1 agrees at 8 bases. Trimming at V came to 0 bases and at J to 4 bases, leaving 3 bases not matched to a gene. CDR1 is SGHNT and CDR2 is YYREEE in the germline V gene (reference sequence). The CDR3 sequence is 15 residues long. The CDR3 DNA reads TGTGCCAGCAGCTTGGGGACAGGGCAGTACAATGAGCAGTTCTTC. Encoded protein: CASSLGTGQYNEQFF.

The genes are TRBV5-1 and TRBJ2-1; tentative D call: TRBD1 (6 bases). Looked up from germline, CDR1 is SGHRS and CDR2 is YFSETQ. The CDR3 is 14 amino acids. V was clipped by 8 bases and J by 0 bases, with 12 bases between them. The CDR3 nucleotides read TGCGCCAGTAGACAGGAGAGCTCCTACAATGAGCAGTTCTTC. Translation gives CASRQESSYNEQFF.

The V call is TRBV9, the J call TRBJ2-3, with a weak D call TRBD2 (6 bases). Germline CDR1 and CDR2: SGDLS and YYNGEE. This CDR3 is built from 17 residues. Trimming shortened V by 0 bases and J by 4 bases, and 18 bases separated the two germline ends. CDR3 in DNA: TGTGCCAGCAGCGTAGGAATAGCGGTGATTGGTGCAGATACGCAGTATTTT. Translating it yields CASSVGIAVIGADTQYF.

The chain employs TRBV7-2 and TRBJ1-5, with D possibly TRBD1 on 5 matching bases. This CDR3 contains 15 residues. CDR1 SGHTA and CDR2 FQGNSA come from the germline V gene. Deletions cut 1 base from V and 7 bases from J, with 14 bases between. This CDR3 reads CASSLDRTGRQPQHF. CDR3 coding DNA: TGTGCCAGCAGCTTAGATCGAACAGGAAGACAGCCCCAGCATTTT.

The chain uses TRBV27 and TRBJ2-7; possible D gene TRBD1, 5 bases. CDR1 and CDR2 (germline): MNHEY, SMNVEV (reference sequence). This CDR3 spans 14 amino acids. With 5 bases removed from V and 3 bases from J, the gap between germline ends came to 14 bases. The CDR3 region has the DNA TGTGCCAGCAGTGCAGCCCGACAGCGCTACGAGCAGTACTTC. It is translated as CASSAARQRYEQYF.